A single sample is the source of the 29 T cell receptor beta chains below, sequenced in a study of T cell responses to AZD1222 COVID-19 vaccine. The table came from immunoSEQ multiplex PCR; TCRdb's copy has only in-frame clones and leaves some out. The sample lists about 150,000 clones; approximately 92% were seen once. Sequenced material: peripheral blood, taken 28 days after the second AZD1222 dose. Receptors originate from an adult who received the AZD1222 COVID-19 vaccine.

The rearrangement joins TRBV24-1 to TRBJ1-5, with no clear D. Trimming took 2 bases from V and 4 from J, leaving 11 bases between them. Germline lookup yields CDR1 KGHDR and CDR2 SFDVKD. This CDR3 is 15 amino acids long. DNA of the CDR3: TGTGCCACCAGTGATTCCAGGACGGGAAATCAGCCCCAGCATTTT. This gives the protein CATSDSRTGNQPQHF.

The chain is built from TRBV9 and TRBJ2-1; TRBD2 matches 8 bases. V trimming: 0 bases; J trimming: 0 bases; junction bases outside the gene matches: 2. CDR1 is SGDLS, CDR2 YYNGEE, per germline. The CDR3 is made up of 16 amino acids. The CDR3: CASSVGLASSYNEQFF. The CDR3 DNA sequence: TGTGCCAGCAGCGTAGGACTAGCGAGCTCCTACAATGAGCAGTTCTTC.

The CDR3 nucleotides are TGTGCCAGTAGTATTCGCGGAGGGAACACTGAAGCTTTCTTT. Protein product: CASSIRGGNTEAFF. This rearrangement joins TRBV19 to TRBJ1-1; D gene uncertain. The ends were cut back, 3 bases at V and 1 base at J, with 9 bases in the middle. There are 14 residues in the CDR3. Looked up from germline, CDR1 is LNHDA and CDR2 is SQIVND (reference sequence).

The V and J genes are TRBV21-1 and TRBJ2-3; the table's D call, TRBD2, has no DNA check behind it. TRBV21-1 represents a pseudogene. CDR3 size: 14 residues. For the CDR3, the DNA is TGTGCCGGCTCAACTAGCGGGAGGGGGGATACGCAGTATTTT. Its translation: CAGSTSGRGDTQYF.

The chain uses TRBV11-3 and TRBJ1-1, with D uncertain. The CDR3 runs 15 residues. Per germline, CDR1 SGHNT and CDR2 YENEEA. V was pared by 3 bases and J by 3 bases, with 14 bases between. The CDR3 reads CASSFAGYDYTEAFF. CDR3 nucleotide sequence: TGTGCCAGCAGCTTTGCGGGGTACGATTACACTGAAGCTTTCTTT.

The chain carries TRBV3-1 (or the pseudogene TRBV3-2) and TRBJ2-1, with TRBD2 identical over 9 bases. Trimming at V came to 4 bases and at J to 8 bases, leaving 3 bases not matched to a gene. The CDR3 extends over 13 amino acids. CDR1 and CDR2 from the germline V gene are LGHDT and YNNKEL (reference sequence). The DNA of the CDR3 is TGTGCCAGCAGCCCTAGCGGGACCGATGAGCAGTTCTTC. Encoded protein: CASSPSGTDEQFF.

The chain couples TRBV4-1 to TRBJ1-1; TRBD1 matches at 7 bases. CDR1 is MGHRA, CDR2 YSYEKL, per germline. The ends lost 1 base at V and 2 bases at J; junction bases unmatched: 10. CDR3 size: 17 residues. The CDR3 is CASSQVRTRGANTEAFF. The DNA of the CDR3 is TGCGCCAGCAGCCAAGTTCGGACCAGGGGGGCAAACACTGAAGCTTTCTTT.

The V call is TRBV7-6, the J call TRBJ2-7; 8 nucleotides line up with TRBD2. Germline V lookup: CDR1 SGHVS, CDR2 FNYEAQ. V lost 2 bases and J lost 3; bases outside the gene matches: 6. The CDR3 covers 15 residues. The CDR3: CASSLMGTRNYEQYF. Here the CDR3 DNA reads TGTGCCAGCAGCTTAATGGGGACTAGAAACTACGAGCAGTACTTC.

This clone was detected once. The chain carries TRBV11-2 and TRBJ1-2; D is perhaps TRBD1 (5 bases). The CDR3 extends over 11 amino acids. Trimming stripped 5 bases from V and 8 bases from J, with 9 bases between. CDR1 and CDR2 (germline): SGHAT, FQNNGV. The CDR3 protein is CASSQGGGYTF. For the CDR3, the DNA is TGTGCCAGCAGCCAGGGAGGGGGCTACACCTTC.

This chain uses TRBV5-4 with TRBJ2-5; D unclear. Trimming removed 4 bases at V and 1 base at J, with 8 bases between. Germline V gives CDR1 SGHNT, CDR2 YYREEE (reference sequence). The CDR3 is 13 amino acids. The CDR3 protein is CASSPVSQETQYF. For the CDR3, the DNA is TGTGCCAGCAGCCCGGTTAGCCAAGAGACCCAGTACTTC.

A single count supports this clone. The J gene is TRBJ1-1, the V gene TRBV7-8, with a possible D match to TRBD1 (6 bases). Trimming pared 5 bases from V and 5 bases from J, leaving 21 bases between. The CDR3 spans 16 residues. The germline CDR1 and CDR2 sequences are SGHVS and FQNEAQ. CDR3 amino acids: CASSDLPGAAGTEAFF. The CDR3 DNA reads as TGTGCCAGCAGCGACCTCCCAGGGGCCGCCGGGACTGAAGCTTTCTTT.

V and J are TRBV7-9 and TRBJ2-1, with TRBD2 matching 7 bases. J was trimmed by 5 bases and V by 6 bases; bases with no gene match: 10. Germline lookup yields CDR1 SEHNR and CDR2 FQNEAQ (reference sequence). This CDR3 spans 15 amino acids. The CDR3 DNA follows: TGTGCCAGCAGAGGGGACTATTGGGTAGACAATGAGCAGTTCTTC. Translating it yields CASRGDYWVDNEQFF. Complete variable domain (other parts from reference TRBV7-9 and TRBJ2-1): DTGVSQNPRHKITKRGQNVTFRCDPISEHNRLYWYRQTLGQGPEFLTYFQNEAQLEKSRLLSDRFSAERPKGSFSTLEIQRTEQGDSAMYLCASRGDYWVDNEQFFGPGTRLTVL.

The chain couples TRBV18 to TRBJ2-7, with D perhaps TRBD1 (6 bases). Germline V CDR1 and CDR2: KGHSH, LQKENI. The V and J ends lost 2 bases and 3 bases respectively, with 14 bases between them. CDR3 length: 15 residues. The DNA for the CDR3 is TGTGCCAGCTCACCAGTAAACAGGGAAGGCTACGAGCAGTACTTC. It codes for CASSPVNREGYEQYF.

The V call is TRBV6-5, the J call TRBJ2-6; the D call may be TRBD1 or TRBD2 (6 bases each). This CDR3 is built from 15 residues. Germline V gene sequence: CDR1 MNHEY, CDR2 SVGAGI. Trimming left V 2 bases short and J 4 bases short, with 9 bases between. CDR3 nucleotides: TGTGCCAGCAGTTACAGGGGGGTCGGGGCCAACGTCCTGACTTTC. Translating gives CASSYRGVGANVLTF.

This clone was seen more than once but under ten times. The V call is TRBV6-5, the J call TRBJ2-7, with 7 bases fitting TRBD1. CDR1 and CDR2 (germline): MNHEY, SVGAGI. Trimming at V came to 6 bases and at J to 5 bases, leaving 7 bases not matched to a gene. This CDR3 region has 13 residues. CDR3 sequence reads: CASSFRQGHEQYF. The CDR3 DNA reads as TGTGCCAGCAGCTTTCGACAGGGCCACGAGCAGTACTTC.

The chain couples TRBV12-5 to TRBJ1-2; 9 bases align to TRBD1. Per germline, CDR1 LGHNT and CDR2 FRNRAP. After removal of 6 bases from V and 8 bases from J, the junction contained 7 bases not matched to a gene. This CDR3 contains 13 residues. The CDR3 region is CASGSDRGAGYTF. The CDR3 DNA follows: TGTGCTAGTGGGTCGGACAGGGGTGCAGGCTACACCTTC.

The J gene is TRBJ1-3, the V gene TRBV5-1, with TRBD1 as a possible D gene (6 bases). The CDR3 spans 13 residues. Germline values: CDR1 SGHRS, CDR2 YFSETQ. The V end was cut by 4 bases, the J end by 6 bases, with 11 bases between. The CDR3 nucleotides are TGCGCCAGCAGCCCGGGACAACTAAACACCATATATTTT. This encodes CASSPGQLNTIYF.

The V and J genes are TRBV5-6 and TRBJ1-1; D perhaps matches TRBD1 (5 bases). The CDR3 sequence is 14 residues long. V was trimmed by 4 bases and J by 1 base, leaving 11 bases between them. Germline V CDR1 and CDR2: SGHDT, YYEEEE. The CDR3 region has the DNA TGTGCCAGCAGCCAGGGACCGCCGAACACTGAAGCTTTCTTT. Amino acids: CASSQGPPNTEAFF.

This chain uses TRBV7-9 with TRBJ1-6, with TRBD1 identical over 8 bases. The V gene's germline CDR1 is SEHNR and CDR2 FQNEAQ (reference sequence). V trimming: 5 bases; J trimming: 6 bases; junction bases outside the gene matches: 9. This CDR3 comprises 16 residues. CDR3 coding DNA: TGTGCCAGCAGCCCGGCCGGGACAGGACCTAATTCACCCCTCCACTTT. Protein: CASSPAGTGPNSPLHF.

DNA for the CDR3: TGTGCCAGCTCGGGGAACACCCAAGAGACCCAGTACTTC. Protein: CASSGNTQETQYF. The gene calls are TRBV18 and TRBJ2-5; D is uncertain. Looked up from germline, CDR1 is KGHSH and CDR2 is LQKENI. The CDR3 extends over 13 amino acids. The germline V and J ends were trimmed by 6 bases and 1 base, with 9 bases remaining between them.

The V gene is TRBV13, the J gene TRBJ2-5; TRBD2 agrees at 10 bases. Losses at the gene ends were 5 bases for V and 5 bases for J; bases not matched to a gene: 11. The CDR3 sequence is 16 residues long. Germline lookup yields CDR1 PRHDT and CDR2 FYEKMQ (reference sequence). CDR3 loop: CASSLGGSGRLETQYF. Here the CDR3 DNA reads TGTGCCAGCAGCCTGGGGGGTAGCGGGAGGCTCGAGACCCAGTACTTC.

The genes are TRBV14 and TRBJ1-2; weak D call: TRBD1 (5 bases). CDR1 SGHDN and CDR2 FVKESK come from the germline V gene. V lost 4 bases to trimming and J lost 3 bases, with 15 bases between them. The length of the CDR3 is 15 residues. The DNA of the CDR3 is TGTGCCAGCAGCCGGAACGGGGGATTAGACTATGGCTACACCTTC. Translation: CASSRNGGLDYGYTF.

The chain links TRBV5-4 to TRBJ2-1, with 9 positions matching TRBD2. The V and J ends lost 4 bases and 6 bases, in that order; junction bases with no gene match: 17. CDR1 and CDR2 from the germline V gene are SGHNT and YYREEE (reference sequence). There are 18 residues in the CDR3. CDR3 DNA sequence: TGTGCCAGCAGCCAGGCCAGGACTAGCGCCTTTCCTGGCAATGAGCAGTTCTTC. It yields the protein CASSQARTSAFPGNEQFF.

The J gene is TRBJ2-5, the V gene TRBV18; TRBD1 might be the D (5 bases). This CDR3 is 13 amino acids long. The germline V gene has CDR1 KGHSH and CDR2 LQKENI. Trimming cost V 2 bases and J 5 bases, with 9 bases left between them. DNA for the CDR3: TGTGCCAGCTCACCATTAGGGGCGGAGACCCAGTACTTC. It translates to CASSPLGAETQYF.

This chain connects TRBV10-2 to TRBJ2-1; maybe TRBD1 (6 bases). The CDR3 sequence is 14 residues long. CDR1 and CDR2 (germline): WSHSY, SAAADI. The V end lost 7 bases, the J end lost 5 bases, and 15 bases lay between the germline ends. CDR3 DNA sequence: TGCGCCAGCAATGGACAGCTGGGGAACAATGAGCAGTTCTTC. Its translation: CASNGQLGNNEQFF.

The V call is TRBV5-4, the J call TRBJ1-2; 9 bases fit TRBD1. Germline V CDR1 and CDR2: SGHNT, YYREEE (reference sequence). V lost 4 bases to trimming and J lost 4 bases; unmatched junction nucleotides: 8. The CDR3 totals 15 residues. The CDR3 nucleotides read TGTGCCAGCAGCCAAGACAGGGGGTATCTCTATGGCTACACCTTC. The encoded protein is CASSQDRGYLYGYTF.

The chain carries TRBV6-2 or TRBV6-3 and TRBJ2-1, with D unclear. The CDR3 is made up of 13 amino acids. V lost 4 bases to trimming and J lost 12 bases, with 16 bases between them. The germline V gene encodes CDR1 MNHEY and CDR2 SVGEGT. The CDR3: CASSWVGKSGQFF. The CDR3 DNA reads TGTGCCAGCAGTTGGGTGGGAAAGTCTGGGCAGTTCTTC.

The J gene is TRBJ1-1, the V gene TRBV7-8; 8 bases agree with TRBD1. CDR3 length: 13 amino acids. The J segment lost 4 bases and the V segment lost 5 bases, leaving 3 bases of the junction unmatched. Germline values: CDR1 SGHVS, CDR2 FQNEAQ. The CDR3 DNA is TGTGCCAGCAGCCCCACAGGGGGCACTGAAGCTTTCTTT. It is translated as CASSPTGGTEAFF. The whole variable domain, remainder taken from reference TRBV7-8 and TRBJ1-1, is GAGVSQSPRYKVAKRGQDVALRCDPISGHVSLFWYQQALGQGPEFLTYFQNEAQLDKSGLPSDRFFAERPEGSVSTLKIQRTQQEDSAVYLCASSPTGGTEAFFGQGTRLTVV.

V gene TRBV27 combines with J gene TRBJ2-3, with 7 bases lining up with TRBD1. This CDR3 region has 11 residues. V was clipped by 8 bases and J by 7 bases; unmatched bases: 3. Germline V gene lookup returns CDR1 MNHEY and CDR2 SMNVEV (reference sequence). The CDR3 here is CASRQGYTQYF. The CDR3 coding sequence is TGTGCCAGCCGACAGGGTTATACGCAGTATTTT.